This T cell receptor beta chain was identified in a study of immune cell composition in non-small cell lung cancer (dated by TCRdb to 2017 to 2019). The study in broad terms: To assign histologic subtype, which was mostly lung adenocarcinoma or squamous cell carcinoma, H&E was combined with p63, CK5, Napsin A and TTF-1 immunohistochemistry. In supplementary cohort #1, which comprised 10 lung adenocarcinoma cases, paired tumour/lung TCR-beta sequencing was performed and TIL populations were generated so that tumour reactivity could be assessed. Using Adaptive Biotechnologies, the researchers ran TCR-beta sequencing on approximately 34 paired NSCLC tumour and non-adjacent lung specimens, along with around 25 tumour-only specimens. A few tumour specimens with TCR-beta data were of rare histological subtypes and were excluded from the subtype comparisons. Results and caveats for the whole study, not just this receptor: In 10 to 11 adenocarcinoma cases, maximal tumour-associated clone frequency correlated strongly with TIL tumour reactivity, whereas overall clonality did not. Compared with lung adenocarcinoma tumours, lung squamous cell carcinoma showed significantly higher Top 10 clone scores and productive clonality. Only around ten cases were included in the reactivity cohort, and sequence sharing between tumour-reactive clones and the dominant in vivo tumour-associated clones was not shown. Nearly half of NSCLC cases had tumour-associated clones >0.5%, with about 71% of squamous carcinomas showing such clones compared with less than 35% of adenocarcinomas. No significant correlation was found between smoking pack-years and tumour TCR-beta clonality.

Regarding this clone: There is no known antigen for this receptor. No base-level quality is on record; no much larger clone is a single base apart.

Trimming removed 0 bases from V and 0 bases from J, leaving 7 bases between the germline ends. Based on the germline V gene, the CDR1 and CDR2 sequences are SGDLS and YYNGEE. Inclusive of the bounding cysteine and phenylalanine, the CDR3 is 15 residues long. Left in the record is the CDR3 DNA by itself, 45 bases read in frame from the first base. A two-step multiplex PCR amplified TCR-beta CDR3 regions from genomic DNA, and the second step of the PCR added Illumina-compatible adaptors. As a commercial immunoSEQ service, TCR-beta immunosequencing was carried out on an Illumina platform. On the authors' methods: Two measures summarised the repertoires: productive clonality, and Top 10 Clones, meaning the percentage of T-cell templates coming from the ten most frequent sequences. Productive clonality had a range of 0 to 1, where 1 means a monoclonal population. Sequences comprising at least 0.1% of tumour T-cell templates but absent from matched non-adjacent lung were defined as tumour-associated clones and were identified via log10 scatter plots. Analyses were done in GraphPad Prism7 and R, with Student's t-tests for two-group comparisons, ANOVA for stages, and linear regression for relationships. Here the immuneACCESS table is served through TCRdb, limited to in-frame sequences with V and J called. Missing clones are a known gap in these copies; in checked studies unresolved V genes cover under half, and the rest lacks a known reason. The D gene and trimming were derived from the DNA, and the V and J assignments and clone size from that table. A total of 3,000 to 5,000 clones appear in this sample, about 80% of them only once. The ten largest account for roughly 22% of the sample.

From frozen aliquots of unsorted single-cell suspensions, genomic DNA was isolated using the QIAamp DNA kit. Surgically resected non-small cell lung cancer tissue was used for the tumour samples. Tissues were received within 2 hours of resection and processed immediately into single-cell suspensions. Tissue was broken up mechanically, digested enzymatically with DNase I, collagenase I and hyaluronidase for under 35 minutes at 37 degrees C, and then filtered and RBC-lysed. This receptor chain uses TRBV9 and TRBJ1-5, with no confident D gene call. This clonotype was sampled from a human donor with non-small cell lung cancer. The specimen was lung tumor tissue. The CDR3 protein: CASSVEGSSNQPQHF. Here is the DNA: TGTGCCAGCAGCGTAGAGGGCAGTAGCAATCAGCCCCAGCATTTT. Full variable domain (CDR3 extended with the reference TRBV9 and TRBJ1-5 proteins): DSGVTQTPKHLITATGQRVTLRCSPRSGDLSVYWYQQSLDQGLQFLIQYYNGEERAKGNILERFSAQQFPDLHSELNLSSLELGDSALYFCASSVEGSSNQPQHFGDGTRLSIL.